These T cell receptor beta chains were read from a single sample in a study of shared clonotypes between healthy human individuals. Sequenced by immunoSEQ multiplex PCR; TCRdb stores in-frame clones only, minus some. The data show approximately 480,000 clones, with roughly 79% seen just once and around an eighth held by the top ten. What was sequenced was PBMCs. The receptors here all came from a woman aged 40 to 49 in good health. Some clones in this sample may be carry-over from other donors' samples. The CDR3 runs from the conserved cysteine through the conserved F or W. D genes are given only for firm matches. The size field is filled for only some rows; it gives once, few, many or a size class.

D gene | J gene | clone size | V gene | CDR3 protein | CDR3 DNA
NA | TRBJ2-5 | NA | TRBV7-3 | CASSLNVGETQYF | TGTGCCAGCAGCTTAAACGTGGGAGAGACCCAGTACTTC
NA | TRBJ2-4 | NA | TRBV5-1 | CASSLGTLAKNIQYF | TGCGCCAGCAGCTTGGGTACACTAGCCAAAAACATTCAGTACTTC
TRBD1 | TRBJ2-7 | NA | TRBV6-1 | CASRGDRVYGEQYF | TGTGCCAGCAGGGGGGACAGGGTTTACGGCGAGCAGTACTTC
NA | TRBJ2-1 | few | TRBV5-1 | CASRAGGEQFF | TGCGCCAGCAGAGCCGGGGGTGAGCAGTTCTTC
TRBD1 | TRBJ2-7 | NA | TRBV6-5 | CASRGQGAFEQYF | TGTGCCAGCCGAGGACAGGGGGCTTTCGAGCAGTACTTC
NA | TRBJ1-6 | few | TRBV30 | CAWSVLRGAGFDSPLHF | TGTGCCTGGAGTGTACTCAGGGGCGCAGGGTTTGATTCACCCCTCCACTTT
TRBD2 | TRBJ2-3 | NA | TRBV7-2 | CASSLEPGGARTDTQYF | TGTGCCAGCAGCTTAGAACCCGGGGGGGCTCGCACAGATACGCAGTATTTT
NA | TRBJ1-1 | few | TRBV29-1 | CSAQVNREGAEAFF | TGCAGCGCCCAAGTCAACAGGGAGGGAGCTGAAGCTTTCTTT
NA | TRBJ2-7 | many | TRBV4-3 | CASSQDLGPYEQYF | TGCGCCAGCAGCCAAGATCTCGGACCCTACGAGCAGTACTTC
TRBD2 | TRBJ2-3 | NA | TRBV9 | CASSVAVVSGSSDTQYF | TGTGCCAGCAGCGTAGCGGTGGTTAGCGGGAGTTCAGATACGCAGTATTTT
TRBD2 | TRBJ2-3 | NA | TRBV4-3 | CASSQGGLAGGRGQDTQYF | TGCGCCAGCAGCCAAGGAGGGCTAGCGGGAGGGAGGGGGCAAGATACGCAGTATTTT
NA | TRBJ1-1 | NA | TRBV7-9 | CASQPEGNTEAFF | TGTGCCAGCCAACCGGAGGGGAACACTGAAGCTTTCTTT
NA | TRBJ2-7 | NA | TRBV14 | CASSQLAMYYEQYF | TGTGCCAGCAGCCAACTAGCGATGTACTACGAGCAGTACTTC
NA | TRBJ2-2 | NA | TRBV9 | CASSALWTANTGELFF | TGTGCCAGCAGCGCCCTCTGGACAGCTAACACCGGGGAGCTGTTTTTT
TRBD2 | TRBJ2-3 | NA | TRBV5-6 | CASSLVGTSTDTQYF | TGTGCCAGCAGCTTGGTAGGGACTAGTACAGATACGCAGTATTTT
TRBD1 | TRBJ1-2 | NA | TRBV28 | CASNLAGQGYGYTF | TGTGCCAGCAACCTGGCGGGACAGGGCTATGGCTACACCTTC
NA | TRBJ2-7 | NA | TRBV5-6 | CASSLYERYEQYF | TGTGCCAGCAGCTTGTACGAGCGGTACGAGCAGTACTTC
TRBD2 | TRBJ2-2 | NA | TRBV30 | CAWSLLARTGELFF | TGTGCCTGGAGTTTACTAGCGAGGACCGGGGAGCTGTTTTTT
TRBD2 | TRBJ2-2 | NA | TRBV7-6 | CASSYKLAGEVTGELFF | TGTGCCAGCAGCTACAAACTAGCGGGAGAGGTCACCGGGGAGCTGTTTTTT
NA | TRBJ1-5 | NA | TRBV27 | CASSSGDTHQPQHF | TGTGCCAGCAGTTCCGGGGACACACATCAGCCCCAGCATTTT
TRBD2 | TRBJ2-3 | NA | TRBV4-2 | CASSQEGLAGNTDTQYF | TGTGCCAGCAGCCAAGAGGGACTAGCGGGAAACACAGATACGCAGTATTTT
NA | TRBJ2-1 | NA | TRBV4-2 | CASSQDVLANEQFF | TGTGCCAGCAGCCAAGATGTTCTAGCCAATGAGCAGTTCTTC
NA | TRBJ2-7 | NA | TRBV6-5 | CASSYRDGLSYEQYF | TGTGCCAGCAGTTACCGGGACGGACTATCCTACGAGCAGTACTTC
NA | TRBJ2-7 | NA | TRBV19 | CASSITAVGEQYF | TGTGCCAGTAGTATAACGGCAGTCGGCGAGCAGTACTTC
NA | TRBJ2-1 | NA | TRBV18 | CASSPTGFSSYNEQFF | TGTGCCAGCTCACCTACAGGGTTTAGCTCCTACAATGAGCAGTTCTTC
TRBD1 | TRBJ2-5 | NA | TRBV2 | CASSGGQGIPQETQYF | TGTGCCAGCAGTGGGGGACAGGGGATCCCCCAAGAGACCCAGTACTTC
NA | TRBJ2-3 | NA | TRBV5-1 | CASSLDSTDTQYF | TGCGCCAGCAGCTTGGACAGCACAGATACGCAGTATTTT
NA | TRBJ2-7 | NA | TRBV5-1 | CASRQGLPYEQYF | TGCGCCAGCAGACAGGGCCTTCCCTACGAGCAGTACTTC
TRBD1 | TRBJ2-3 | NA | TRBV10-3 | CASRTAGTGDTQYF | TGTGCCAGCCGCACGGCCGGGACAGGGGATACGCAGTATTTT
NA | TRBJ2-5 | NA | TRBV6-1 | CASSEGPEWGQYF | TGTGCCAGCAGTGAAGGACCGGAGTGGGGGCAGTACTTC
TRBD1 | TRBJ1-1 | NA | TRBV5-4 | CASSSITGGPEAFF | TGTGCCAGCAGCTCCATAACAGGGGGCCCTGAAGCTTTCTTT
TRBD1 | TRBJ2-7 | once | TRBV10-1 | CASSPGTGVEEQYF | TGCGCCAGCAGCCCCGGGACAGGGGTTGAGGAGCAGTACTTC
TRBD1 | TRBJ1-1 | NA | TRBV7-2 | CASSTRTGGNTEAFF | TGTGCCAGCAGCACTAGGACAGGGGGGAACACTGAAGCTTTCTTT
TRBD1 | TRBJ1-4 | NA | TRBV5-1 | CASSLASGGQGTRKLFF | TGCGCCAGCAGCTTGGCCTCGGGGGGACAGGGTACAAGAAAACTGTTTTTT
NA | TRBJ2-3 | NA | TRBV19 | CASIRATDTQYF | TGTGCCAGTATCCGGGCCACAGATACGCAGTATTTT
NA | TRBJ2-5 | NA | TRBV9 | CASSVAGQETQYF | TGTGCCAGCAGCGTAGCAGGGCAAGAGACCCAGTACTTC
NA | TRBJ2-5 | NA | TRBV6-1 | CASIEAARPVTQYF | TGTGCCAGCATCGAAGCGGCCAGACCCGTGACCCAGTACTTC
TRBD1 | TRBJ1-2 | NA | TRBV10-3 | CAITQGQGDGGYTF | TGTGCCATCACCCAGGGCCAGGGGGATGGTGGCTACACCTTC
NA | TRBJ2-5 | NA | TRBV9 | CASSVGGSGTQYF | TGTGCCAGCAGCGTAGGAGGGTCTGGGACCCAGTACTTC